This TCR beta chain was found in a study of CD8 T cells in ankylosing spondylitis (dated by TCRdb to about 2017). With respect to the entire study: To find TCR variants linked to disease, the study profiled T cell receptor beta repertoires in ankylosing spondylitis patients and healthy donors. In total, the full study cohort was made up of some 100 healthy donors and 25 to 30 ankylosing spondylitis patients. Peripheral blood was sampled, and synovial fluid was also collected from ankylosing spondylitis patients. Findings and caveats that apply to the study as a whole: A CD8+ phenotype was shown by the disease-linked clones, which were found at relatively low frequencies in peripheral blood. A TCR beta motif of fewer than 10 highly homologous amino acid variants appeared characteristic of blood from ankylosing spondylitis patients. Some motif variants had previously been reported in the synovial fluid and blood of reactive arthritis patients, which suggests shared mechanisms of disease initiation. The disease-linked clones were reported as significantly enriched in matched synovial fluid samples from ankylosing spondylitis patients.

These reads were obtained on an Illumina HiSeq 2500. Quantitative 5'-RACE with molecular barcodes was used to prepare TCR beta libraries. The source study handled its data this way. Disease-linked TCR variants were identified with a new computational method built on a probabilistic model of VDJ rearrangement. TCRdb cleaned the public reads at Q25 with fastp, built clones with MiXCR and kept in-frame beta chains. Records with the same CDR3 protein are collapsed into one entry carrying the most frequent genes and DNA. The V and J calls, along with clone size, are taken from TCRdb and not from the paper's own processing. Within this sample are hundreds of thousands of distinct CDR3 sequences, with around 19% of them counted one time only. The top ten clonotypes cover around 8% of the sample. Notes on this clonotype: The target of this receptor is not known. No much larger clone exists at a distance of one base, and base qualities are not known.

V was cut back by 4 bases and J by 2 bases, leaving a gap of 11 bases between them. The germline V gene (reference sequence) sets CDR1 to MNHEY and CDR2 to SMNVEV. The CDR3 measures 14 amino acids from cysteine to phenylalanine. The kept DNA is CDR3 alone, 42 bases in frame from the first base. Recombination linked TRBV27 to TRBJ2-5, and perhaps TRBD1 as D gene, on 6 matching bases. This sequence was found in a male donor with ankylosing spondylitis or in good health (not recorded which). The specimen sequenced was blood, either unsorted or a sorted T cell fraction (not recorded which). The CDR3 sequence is CASSWGPGQETQYF. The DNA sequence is TGTGCCAGCAGTTGGGGGCCCGGACAAGAGACCCAGTACTTC.